This T cell receptor (beta chain) derives from a study of OX40 agonist ivuxolimab in advanced cancers. TCRdb's copy holds only in-frame clones and misses some; the assay was immunoSEQ multiplex PCR. Of about 36,000 clones listed, approximately 90% are singletons. Whole-study findings and limits: CD8+ T cells were the subset that, on average, had more expanded clones than CD4+. Doses of 0.1 to 3.0 mg/kg were accompanied by clonal expansion of CD4+ and CD8+ blood T cells by week 6.

CDR1 and CDR2 (germline): SGHTA, FQGTGA. The CDR3 sequence is 14 residues long. V shed 8 bases and J shed 1 base, with 13 bases lying between them. Notes on this clone: Its matching antigen is unknown.

Patients with a history of autoimmune disease or on systemic immunosuppression were excluded. This clonotype was sampled from an adult with an advanced solid tumor such as melanoma, head and neck, liver or kidney cancer. V usage is TRBV7-3 and J usage is TRBJ2-3; D not certain. The sequencing here drew on CD4+ or CD8+ T cells sorted from blood, taken in a trial of the OX40 agonist ivuxolimab. The CDR3 here is CASSPAGRTDTQYF. CDR3 DNA sequence: TGTGCCAGCTCCCCGGCCGGCCGCACAGATACGCAGTATTTT.